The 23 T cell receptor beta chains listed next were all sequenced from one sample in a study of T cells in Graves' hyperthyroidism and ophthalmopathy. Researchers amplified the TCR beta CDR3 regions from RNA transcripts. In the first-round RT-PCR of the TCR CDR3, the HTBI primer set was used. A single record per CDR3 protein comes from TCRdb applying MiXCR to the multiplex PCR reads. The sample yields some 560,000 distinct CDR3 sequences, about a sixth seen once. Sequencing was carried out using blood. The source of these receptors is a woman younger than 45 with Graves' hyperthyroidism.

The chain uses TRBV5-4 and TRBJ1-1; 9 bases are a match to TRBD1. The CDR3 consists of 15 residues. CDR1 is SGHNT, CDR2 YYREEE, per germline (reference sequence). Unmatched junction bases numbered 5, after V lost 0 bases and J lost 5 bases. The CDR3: CASSLDRGLSTEAFF. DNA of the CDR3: TGTGCCAGCAGCTTGGACAGGGGGCTATCGACTGAAGCTTTCTTT.

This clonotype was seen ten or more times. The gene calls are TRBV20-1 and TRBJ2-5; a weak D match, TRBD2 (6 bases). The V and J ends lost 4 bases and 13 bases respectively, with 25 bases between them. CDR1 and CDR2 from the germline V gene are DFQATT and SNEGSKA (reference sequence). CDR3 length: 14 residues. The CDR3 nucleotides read TGCAGTGCTACCCGGGACTCTGGTCGGGAAGGGAGGTACTTC. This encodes CSATRDSGREGRYF.

CDR3 coding DNA: TGTGCCAGCAGTACTACCCAGGGTACGCAGTACTTC. It codes for CASSTTQGTQYF. The rearrangement joins TRBV2 to TRBJ2-7, with TRBD1 as a possible D gene (5 bases). This CDR3 has 12 residues. Germline lookup yields CDR1 SNHLY and CDR2 FYNNEI. V was cut by 5 bases and J by 9 bases, with 14 bases left in between.

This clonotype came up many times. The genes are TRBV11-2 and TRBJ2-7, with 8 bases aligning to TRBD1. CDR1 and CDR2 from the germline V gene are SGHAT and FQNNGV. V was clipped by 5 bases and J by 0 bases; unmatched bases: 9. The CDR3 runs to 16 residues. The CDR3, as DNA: TGTGCCAGCAGCAGCAGACAGGGGCCGAGCTCCTACGAGCAGTACTTC. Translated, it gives CASSSRQGPSSYEQYF.

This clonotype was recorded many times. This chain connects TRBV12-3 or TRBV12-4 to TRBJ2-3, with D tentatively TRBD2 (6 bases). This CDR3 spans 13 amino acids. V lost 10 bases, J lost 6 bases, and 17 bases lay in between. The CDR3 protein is CATSLAGLDTQYF. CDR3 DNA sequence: TGTGCCACCTCACTAGCCGGTTTGGATACGCAGTATTTT.

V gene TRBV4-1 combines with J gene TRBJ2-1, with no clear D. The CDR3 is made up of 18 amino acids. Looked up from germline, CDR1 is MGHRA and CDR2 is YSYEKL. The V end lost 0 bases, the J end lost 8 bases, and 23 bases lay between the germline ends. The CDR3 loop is CASSQEPPWKSWWYEQFF. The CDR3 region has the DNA TGCGCCAGCAGCCAAGAACCGCCTTGGAAGTCGTGGTGGTATGAGCAGTTCTTC.

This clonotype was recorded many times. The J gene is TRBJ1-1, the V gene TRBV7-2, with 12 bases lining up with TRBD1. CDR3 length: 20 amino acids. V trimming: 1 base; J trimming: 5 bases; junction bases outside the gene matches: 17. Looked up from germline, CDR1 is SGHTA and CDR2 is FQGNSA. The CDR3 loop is CASSLGLPGTGGGVDTEAFF. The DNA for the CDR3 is TGTGCCAGCAGCTTAGGGTTGCCCGGGACAGGGGGCGGTGTCGATACTGAAGCTTTCTTT.

The CDR3 reads CATSGDRSAEAFF. CDR3 coding DNA: TGTGCCACCAGTGGGGACCGGAGCGCTGAAGCTTTCTTT. V and J are TRBV24-1 and TRBJ1-1, with D possibly being TRBD1 (5 bases). Germline V CDR1 and CDR2: KGHDR, SFDVKD. V lost 5 bases, J lost 6 bases, and 12 bases lay in between. The CDR3 covers 13 residues.

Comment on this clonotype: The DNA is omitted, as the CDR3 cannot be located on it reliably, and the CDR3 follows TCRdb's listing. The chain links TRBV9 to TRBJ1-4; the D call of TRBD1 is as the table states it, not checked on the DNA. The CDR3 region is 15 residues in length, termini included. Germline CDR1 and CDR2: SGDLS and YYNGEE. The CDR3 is CASSSSTGGYEKLFF.

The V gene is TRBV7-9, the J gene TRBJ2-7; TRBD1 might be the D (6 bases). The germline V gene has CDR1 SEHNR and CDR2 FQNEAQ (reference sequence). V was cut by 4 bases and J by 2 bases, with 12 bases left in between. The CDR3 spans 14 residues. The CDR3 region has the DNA TGTGCCAGCAGCTCGGGGACAAAAACCTACGAGCAGTACTTC. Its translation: CASSSGTKTYEQYF.

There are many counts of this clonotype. CDR3 nucleotide sequence: TGTGCCAGCAGTCCCGGGACAACGAATCAGCCCCAGCATTTT. Protein sequence: CASSPGTTNQPQHF. This chain joins TRBV7-2 and TRBJ1-5; D perhaps matches TRBD1 (6 bases). Trimming took off 6 bases at V and 4 bases at J, with 13 bases between the two ends. CDR3 length: 14 amino acids. Germline-derived CDR1 and CDR2 are SGHTA and FQGNSA.

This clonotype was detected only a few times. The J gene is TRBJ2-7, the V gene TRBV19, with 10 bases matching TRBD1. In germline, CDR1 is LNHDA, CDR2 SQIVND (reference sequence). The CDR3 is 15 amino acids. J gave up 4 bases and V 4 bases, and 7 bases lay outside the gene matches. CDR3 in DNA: TGTGCCAGTAGTACTCTGGGACAGGGGTTGTACGAGCAGTACTTC. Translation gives CASSTLGQGLYEQYF. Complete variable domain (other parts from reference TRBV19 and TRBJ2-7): DGGITQSPKYLFRKEGQNVTLSCEQNLNHDAMYWYRQDPGQGLRLIYYSQIVNDFQKGDIAEGYSVSREKKESFPLTVTSAQKNPTAFYLCASSTLGQGLYEQYFGPGTRLTVT.

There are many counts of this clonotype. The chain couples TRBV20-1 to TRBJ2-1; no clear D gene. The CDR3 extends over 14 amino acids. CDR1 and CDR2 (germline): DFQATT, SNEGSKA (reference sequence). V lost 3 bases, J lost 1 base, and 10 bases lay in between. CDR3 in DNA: TGCAGTGCTAGTAAAAGCTCGTCCTACAATGAGCAGTTCTTC. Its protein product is CSASKSSSYNEQFF.

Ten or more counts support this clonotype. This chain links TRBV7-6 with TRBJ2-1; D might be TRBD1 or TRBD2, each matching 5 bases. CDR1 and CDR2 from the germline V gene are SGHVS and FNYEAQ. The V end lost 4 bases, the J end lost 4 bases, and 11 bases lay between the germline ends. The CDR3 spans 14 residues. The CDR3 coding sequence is TGTGCCAGCAGCTCCGGGACCCAATACAATGAGCAGTTCTTC. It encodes CASSSGTQYNEQFF.

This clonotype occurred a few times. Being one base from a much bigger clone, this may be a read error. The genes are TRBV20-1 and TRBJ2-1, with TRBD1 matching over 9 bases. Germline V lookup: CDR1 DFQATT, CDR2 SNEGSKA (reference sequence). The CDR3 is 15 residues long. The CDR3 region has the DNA TGCAGTGCTAGTCCCAGACAGGGGGTCTACAATGAGCAGTCCTTC. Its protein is CSASPRQGVYNEQSF.

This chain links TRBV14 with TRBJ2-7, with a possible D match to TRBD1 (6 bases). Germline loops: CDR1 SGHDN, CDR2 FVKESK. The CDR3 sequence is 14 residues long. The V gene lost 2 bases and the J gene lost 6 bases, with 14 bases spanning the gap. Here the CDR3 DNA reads TGTGCCAGCAGCCAAAATGGGGGCTCCGCCGAGCAGTACTTC. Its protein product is CASSQNGGSAEQYF.

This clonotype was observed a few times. In DNA, the CDR3 is TGTGCCAGCAGTTACAAACCGGGCGGGAGGACTTACCAAGAGACCCAGTACTTC. Amino acids: CASSYKPGGRTYQETQYF. This chain links TRBV6-6 with TRBJ2-5; 8 nucleotides line up with TRBD2. Trimming took 2 bases from V and 0 from J; bases not matched to a gene: 11. Looked up from germline, CDR1 is MNHNY and CDR2 is SVGAGI (reference sequence). The CDR3 has 18 amino acids.

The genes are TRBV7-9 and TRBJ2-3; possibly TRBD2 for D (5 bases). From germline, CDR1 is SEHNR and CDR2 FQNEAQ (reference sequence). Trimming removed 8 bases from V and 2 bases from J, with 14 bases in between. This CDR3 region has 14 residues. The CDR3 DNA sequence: TGTGCCAGCGGACGAACTAGGGACACAGATACGCAGTATTTT. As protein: CASGRTRDTDTQYF.

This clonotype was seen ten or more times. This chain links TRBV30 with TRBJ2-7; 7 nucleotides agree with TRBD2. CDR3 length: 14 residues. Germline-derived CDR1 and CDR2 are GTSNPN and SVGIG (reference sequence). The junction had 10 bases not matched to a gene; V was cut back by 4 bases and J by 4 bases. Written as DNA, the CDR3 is TGTGCCTGGATACCATTCTCGGGAGGATACGAGCAGTACTTC. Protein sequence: CAWIPFSGGYEQYF.

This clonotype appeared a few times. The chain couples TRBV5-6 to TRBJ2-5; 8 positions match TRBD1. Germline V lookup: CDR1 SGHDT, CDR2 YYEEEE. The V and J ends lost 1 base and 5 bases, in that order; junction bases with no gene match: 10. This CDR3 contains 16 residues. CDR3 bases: TGTGCCAGCAGCTTGTTTCGGACAGGGAATCTGGAGACCCAGTACTTC. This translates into CASSLFRTGNLETQYF.

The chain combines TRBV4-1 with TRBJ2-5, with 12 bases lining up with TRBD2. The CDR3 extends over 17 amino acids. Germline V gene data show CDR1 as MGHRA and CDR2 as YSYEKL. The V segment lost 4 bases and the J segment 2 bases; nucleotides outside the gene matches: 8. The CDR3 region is CASSRNPGLAGQETQYF. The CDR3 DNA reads TGCGCCAGCAGCCGTAATCCGGGACTAGCGGGTCAAGAGACCCAGTACTTC.

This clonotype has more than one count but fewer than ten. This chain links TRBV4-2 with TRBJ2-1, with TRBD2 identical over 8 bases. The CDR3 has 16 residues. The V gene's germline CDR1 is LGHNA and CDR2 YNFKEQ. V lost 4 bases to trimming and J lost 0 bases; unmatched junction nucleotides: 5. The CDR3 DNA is TGTGCCAGCAGCCGACAAAGCGGGAGCTCCTACAATGAGCAGTTCTTC. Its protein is CASSRQSGSSYNEQFF.

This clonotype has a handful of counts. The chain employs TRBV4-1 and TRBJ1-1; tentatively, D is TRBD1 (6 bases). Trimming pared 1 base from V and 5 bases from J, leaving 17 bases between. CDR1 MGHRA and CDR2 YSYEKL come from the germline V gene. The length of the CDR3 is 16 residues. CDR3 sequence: CASSQGAQGVGTEAFF. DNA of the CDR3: TGCGCCAGCAGCCAAGGCGCACAGGGAGTTGGGACTGAAGCTTTCTTT.